Shown below are 31 T cell receptor beta chains from a single sample sequenced in a study of patients and donors after allogeneic stem cell transplantation. TCRdb used MiXCR to reprocess the RT-PCR reads, holding one entry per CDR3 protein. The data show some 160,000 distinct CDR3 sequences, approximately 24% seen once. The sequenced material came from blood, either unsorted or a sorted T cell fraction (not recorded which). The receptors derive from a human donor who was either an allogeneic HSCT recipient or a stem cell or donor lymphocyte infusion donor (not recorded which). It is not recorded whose cells these are; they may come from a transplant donor.

This clonotype was counted only a few times. V usage is TRBV29-1 and J usage is TRBJ2-1; TRBD2 matches 7 bases. The CDR3 is 13 residues long. The V and J ends lost 4 bases and 5 bases, in that order; junction bases with no gene match: 5. The V gene's germline CDR1 is SQVTM and CDR2 ANQGSEA. The CDR3 bases are TGCAGCGTTGTGGCGGGAGTAGACAATGAGCAGTTCTTC. It codes for CSVVAGVDNEQFF.

This clonotype was detected only a few times. V usage is TRBV12-3 or TRBV12-4 and J usage is TRBJ1-1, with D maybe TRBD1 (6 bases). The CDR3 is 13 amino acids. V shed 0 bases and J shed 14 bases, with 16 bases lying between them. This chain's CDR3 is CASSLAAWGAFFF. The CDR3 nucleotides read TGTGCCAGCAGTTTAGCGGCGTGGGGGGCCTTCTTCTTT.

This clonotype has only a few counts. The chain has TRBV10-3 and TRBJ1-5; D gene ambiguous. The CDR3 covers 14 residues. V lost 0 bases and J lost 5, with 8 bases in between. Germline lookup yields CDR1 ENHRY and CDR2 SYGVKD. Here the CDR3 reads CAISESNGDQPQHF. The CDR3 DNA sequence: TGTGCCATCAGTGAGTCGAACGGAGATCAGCCCCAGCATTTT.

This clonotype was picked up a small number of times. The chain links TRBV18 to TRBJ2-6, with D tentatively TRBD2 (5 bases). Germline CDR1 and CDR2: KGHSH and LQKENI. The CDR3 is made up of 12 amino acids. V lost 3 bases and J 18 bases, leaving 15 bases between the germline ends. CDR3 coding DNA: TGTGCCAGCTCACCCTCTGGAGGAACGGGGACTTTC. This codes for CASSPSGGTGTF.

The rearrangement uses TRBV3-1 and TRBJ2-5, with TRBD2 matching over 10 bases. The V gene end was trimmed by 4 bases and the J gene end by 5 bases; junction bases not matched to a gene: 4. CDR1 and CDR2 from the germline V gene are LGHDT and YNNKEL (reference sequence). This CDR3 comprises 14 residues. The CDR3 loop is CASSRLAGDETQYF. CDR3 DNA: TGTGCCAGCAGCCGCCTAGCGGGAGATGAGACCCAGTACTTC.

The CDR3: CASSAVPVGTQYF. In DNA, the CDR3 is TGTGCCAGCAGTGCTGTTCCCGTCGGTACGCAGTATTTT. The gene calls are TRBV2 and TRBJ2-3; D unresolved. CDR3 length: 13 residues. The V and J ends lost 4 bases and 8 bases respectively, with 13 bases between them. Germline-derived CDR1 and CDR2 are SNHLY and FYNNEI.

The chain has TRBV12-3 or TRBV12-4 and TRBJ2-2; TRBD1 might be the D (6 bases). The CDR3 length is 15 residues. Trimming removed 5 bases at V and 7 bases at J, with 17 bases between. CDR3 nucleotides: TGTGCCAGCAGTCCACCGGGACACGAGGTCGGGGAGCTGTTTTTT. Amino acid sequence: CASSPPGHEVGELFF.

The CDR3 DNA follows: TGTGCCTGGACATCGACGGGGTGGAAGACTGAAGCTTTCTTT. This translates into CAWTSTGWKTEAFF. This chain connects TRBV30 to TRBJ1-1; D gene unclear. V was clipped by 4 bases and J by 5 bases, with 17 bases between them. Germline CDR1 and CDR2: GTSNPN and SVGIG (reference sequence). CDR3 length: 14 amino acids. The full variable domain, completed using reference TRBV30 and TRBJ1-1, is SQTIHQWPATLVQPVGSPLSLECTVEGTSNPNLYWYRQAAGRGLQLLFYSVGIGQISSEVPQNLSASRPQDRQFILSSKKLLLSDSGFYLCAWTSTGWKTEAFFGQGTRLTVV.

The V and J genes are TRBV9 and TRBJ2-3; D gene ambiguous. The germline V and J ends were trimmed by 2 bases and 4 bases, with 11 bases remaining between them. This CDR3 is built from 14 residues. Per germline, CDR1 SGDLS and CDR2 YYNGEE. The CDR3 sequence: CASSVVGLPDTQYF. The CDR3 bases are TGTGCCAGCAGCGTTGTGGGTCTCCCAGATACGCAGTATTTT.

The gene calls are TRBV12-3 or TRBV12-4 and TRBJ2-5; 11 nucleotides match TRBD2. J gave up 5 bases and V 3 bases, and 8 bases lay outside the gene matches. This CDR3 is built from 16 residues. The CDR3 sequence is CASSFRLAGGWETQYF. The CDR3 coding sequence is TGTGCCAGCAGTTTCCGTCTAGCGGGGGGTTGGGAGACCCAGTACTTC.

This chain uses TRBV20-1 with TRBJ1-5; possibly TRBD1 for D (5 bases). Germline loops: CDR1 DFQATT, CDR2 SNEGSKA (reference sequence). The germline V and J ends were trimmed by 5 bases and 2 bases, with 13 bases remaining between them. CDR3 length: 14 amino acids. The DNA of the CDR3 is TGCAGTGCTGAAGGGGTCGCGGGCAATCAGCCCCAGCATTTT. It translates to CSAEGVAGNQPQHF.

The gene calls are TRBV29-1 and TRBJ2-3; possible D gene TRBD2, 7 bases. The CDR3 spans 15 residues. Germline V gene data show CDR1 as SQVTM and CDR2 as ANQGSEA. The V and J ends lost 7 bases and 1 base respectively, with 18 bases between them. The CDR3 protein is CSGEGDRLGTDTQYF. As DNA, the CDR3 is TGCAGCGGGGAGGGGGACCGCCTGGGCACAGATACGCAGTATTTT.

This clonotype has just a few counts. V gene TRBV7-3 combines with J gene TRBJ1-1; D gene uncertain. This CDR3 comprises 16 residues. The germline gives CDR1 SGHTA, CDR2 FQGTGA. Deletions cut 2 bases from V and 1 base from J, with 14 bases between. DNA for the CDR3: TGTGCCAGCAGCTTACTGGGCCTAGGAGCGAACACTGAAGCTTTCTTT. It is translated as CASSLLGLGANTEAFF.

The chain employs TRBV29-1 and TRBJ2-2, with D unclear. The CDR3 runs to 13 residues. Trimming removed 4 bases at V and 3 bases at J, with 9 bases between. Germline V lookup: CDR1 SQVTM, CDR2 ANQGSEA. The DNA for the CDR3 is TGCAGCGTTGGTTGGGTTGACACCGGGGAGCTGTTTTTT. It codes for CSVGWVDTGELFF.

The chain has TRBV7-3 and TRBJ2-2; D uncertain. This CDR3 is 17 amino acids long. V lost 1 base and J 2 bases, leaving 14 bases between the germline ends. Germline loops: CDR1 SGHTA, CDR2 FQGTGA. CDR3 sequence (DNA): TGTGCCAGCAGCTTAATGGGCTACCCAGGCAACACCGGGGAGCTGTTTTTT. The encoded protein is CASSLMGYPGNTGELFF.

V usage is TRBV20-1 and J usage is TRBJ1-2, with D unresolved. Germline CDR1 is DFQATT and CDR2 is SNEGSKA (reference sequence). V shed 0 bases and J shed 9 bases, with 11 bases lying between them. This CDR3 comprises 12 residues. CDR3 loop: CSARDLVESYTF. Here the CDR3 DNA reads TGCAGTGCTAGAGATCTCGTGGAAAGCTACACCTTC.

In its sample, this clonotype was seen a few times. This chain uses TRBV11-1 with TRBJ2-1; 7 nucleotides align to TRBD2. Looked up from germline, CDR1 is SGHAT and CDR2 is FQDESV (reference sequence). This CDR3 contains 16 residues. Trimming removed 5 bases from V and 6 bases from J; junction bases left unmatched: 13. CDR3 sequence reads: CASSPGGYLSVNEQFF. In DNA form, the CDR3 reads TGTGCCAGCAGCCCCGGGGGGTATTTATCGGTCAATGAGCAGTTCTTC.

The V gene is TRBV12-3 or TRBV12-4, the J gene TRBJ1-2; D not resolved. CDR3 length: 14 residues. V gave up 3 bases and J gave up 2 bases, with 10 bases separating them. Here the CDR3 DNA reads TGTGCCAGCAGTTTTGACGGTGAGAACTATGGCTACACCTTC. Translating gives CASSFDGENYGYTF.

The chain recombines TRBV12-3 or TRBV12-4 with TRBJ2-7, with a tentative D call TRBD2 (7 bases). The CDR3 runs 17 residues. The germline V and J ends were trimmed by 4 bases and 1 base, with 20 bases remaining between them. The chain's CDR3 is CASSYPGPGGSSYEQYF. CDR3 DNA sequence: TGTGCCAGCAGTTACCCCGGTCCGGGGGGCTCTTCCTACGAGCAGTACTTC.

This clonotype was seen repeatedly, ten times or more. CDR3 sequence: CASSPSGFGTQYF. CDR3 coding DNA: TGCGCCAGCAGCCCCTCGGGTTTTGGTACGCAGTATTTT. J is TRBJ2-3 and V is TRBV5-1; D call uncertain. Germline V lookup: CDR1 SGHRS, CDR2 YFSETQ. The CDR3 totals 13 residues. Trimming took 4 bases from V and 8 from J, leaving 14 bases between them.

This clonotype was observed a few times. The V and J genes are TRBV3-1 and TRBJ1-2, with D maybe TRBD1 (5 bases). The CDR3 runs to 15 residues. The V end was cut by 1 base, the J end by 8 bases, with 17 bases between. In germline, CDR1 is LGHDT, CDR2 YNNKEL (reference sequence). The CDR3 coding sequence is TGTGCCAGCAGCCAAGGAACCCGGAACGCAGGGGGCTACACCTTC. Protein: CASSQGTRNAGGYTF.

The gene calls are TRBV20-1 and TRBJ2-1; 9 nucleotides match TRBD1. V shed 2 bases and J 8 bases; nucleotides not matched to a gene: 7. Germline CDR1 DFQATT, CDR2 SNEGSKA (reference sequence). This CDR3 contains 14 residues. The CDR3 DNA follows: TGCAGTGCTAGAAGGGTTACAGGGGGCGATGAGCAGTTCTTC. It yields the protein CSARRVTGGDEQFF.

This clonotype was seen a few times. The rearrangement uses TRBV6-5 and TRBJ2-3, with D maybe TRBD2 (7 bases). The CDR3 extends over 16 amino acids. Trimming pared 7 bases from V and 3 bases from J, leaving 20 bases between. The germline V gene encodes CDR1 MNHEY and CDR2 SVGAGI. The CDR3 region has the DNA TGTGCCAGCACCTCGGGGGGCTCCGGGATTACAGATACGCAGTATTTT. This sequence encodes CASTSGGSGITDTQYF.

This chain links TRBV12-3 or TRBV12-4 with TRBJ2-7, with 8 bases identical to TRBD1. The CDR3 covers 12 residues. Germline trimming cut 4 bases from V and 6 bases from J; bases unmatched to any gene: 2. This CDR3 is CASSYTGGEQYF. For the CDR3, the DNA is TGTGCCAGCAGTTACACAGGGGGCGAGCAGTACTTC.

This clonotype was seen more than once but under ten times. The chain's CDR3 is CAWSRWDRPQHF. In nucleotides, the CDR3 is TGTGCCTGGAGTAGGTGGGACAGGCCCCAGCATTTT. J is TRBJ1-5 and V is TRBV30; 7 bases map to TRBD1. The CDR3 sequence is 12 residues long. CDR1 is GTSNPN, CDR2 SVGIG, per germline (reference sequence). With V trimmed by 2 bases and J by 9 bases, 4 bases remained unmatched.

This clonotype was seen a handful of times. The rearrangement joins TRBV10-3 to TRBJ2-7; D possibly corresponds to TRBD2 (5 bases). Germline V gene sequence: CDR1 ENHRY, CDR2 SYGVKD. The CDR3 consists of 16 residues. With 0 bases removed from V and 3 bases from J, the gap between germline ends came to 15 bases. In nucleotides, the CDR3 is TGTGCCATCAGTGAGTCGACTCGGGCTAGCAGCTACGAGCAGTACTTC. Protein: CAISESTRASSYEQYF.

This clonotype was recorded a few times. The chain carries TRBV5-1 and TRBJ1-3; D is unclear. Trimming stripped 0 bases from V and 0 bases from J, with 13 bases between. Looked up from germline, CDR1 is SGHRS and CDR2 is YFSETQ. The CDR3 covers 17 residues. CDR3 nucleotides: TGCGCCAGCAGCTTGGAAGTACAAACGAGCTCTGGAAACACCATATATTTT. Amino acid sequence: CASSLEVQTSSGNTIYF.

This clonotype was seen more than once but under ten times. The rearrangement links TRBV5-1 to TRBJ1-2, with 7 positions matching TRBD1. The CDR3 is 13 residues long. The germline V gene has CDR1 SGHRS and CDR2 YFSETQ. V shed 2 bases, J shed 6 bases, and the junction held 4 bases outside the gene matches. The CDR3 DNA reads TGCGCCAGCAGCTTTCCGGGACAGAATGGCTACACCTTC. Amino acid sequence: CASSFPGQNGYTF.

This clonotype has a handful of counts. This sequence joins TRBV29-1 and TRBJ2-3, with no clear D. The V end was cut by 0 bases, the J end by 3 bases, with 13 bases between. The germline gives CDR1 SQVTM, CDR2 ANQGSEA. CDR3 length equals 15 residues. For the CDR3, the DNA is TGCAGCGTTGAAGAACAGTGGAGAGAAACAGATACGCAGTATTTT. Translation: CSVEEQWRETDTQYF.

The V call is TRBV12-3 or TRBV12-4, the J call TRBJ1-4, with a weak D call TRBD1 (6 bases). The ends were cut back, 6 bases at V and 5 bases at J, with 13 bases in the middle. CDR3 length equals 14 residues. This CDR3 is CASRRPGTNEKLFF. CDR3 in DNA: TGTGCCAGCAGACGCCCCGGGACAAATGAAAAACTGTTTTTT.

At least ten counts were recorded for this clonotype. The rearrangement uses TRBV2 and TRBJ1-1, with 7 bases identical to TRBD1. Trimming at V came to 10 bases and at J to 1 base, leaving 6 bases not matched to a gene. This CDR3 contains 13 residues. Germline assignment: CDR1 SNHLY and CDR2 FYNNEI. CDR3 region: CATRQGPNTEAFF. The CDR3 nucleotides are TGTGCCACTCGACAGGGTCCGAACACTGAAGCTTTCTTT.